This T cell receptor beta chain was sequenced during a study of cytomegalovirus exposure and HLA in healthy donors. Study-level points and caveats: In vitro assays verified that three CMV-associated chains recognized CMV antigens specifically. High sensitivity and specificity were reportedly achieved when the classifier diagnosed cytomegalovirus status. The study had only CMV serostatus as immune exposure information.

With respect to this clone: The antigen remains undetermined.

PCR primers comprised 60 Vbeta and 13 Jbeta primers. The method was immunoSEQ multiplex PCR; TCRdb's version includes in-frame clones alone and lacks a portion of them. The repertoire consists of fewer than 200,000 clones, with about three quarters occurring once and the leading ten covering less than 0.9%. The germline V gene has CDR1 SGHRS and CDR2 YFSETQ. Trimming took off 4 bases at V and 7 bases at J, with 17 bases between the two ends. The CDR3 runs 14 residues. The TCR was taken from a female donor in good health and CMV-seronegative. V is TRBV5-1 and J is TRBJ1-2; D is uncertain. Material for sequencing was PBMCs. CDR3 sequence: CASSAGTSSSGYTF. For the CDR3, the DNA is TGCGCCAGCAGCGCGGGCACATCTAGTTCTGGCTACACCTTC.